This is a list of T cell receptor beta chains from one sample in a study of OX40 agonist ivuxolimab in advanced cancers. Method: immunoSEQ multiplex PCR; TCRdb's copy keeps in-frame clones and lacks some. The table records over 70,000 clones, 75% to 90% of them present only once. The sample in question was CD4+ or CD8+ T cells sorted from blood, obtained in a trial of the OX40 agonist ivuxolimab. Receptors were obtained from an adult with an advanced solid tumor such as melanoma, head and neck, liver or kidney cancer. Each CDR3 is given with its conserved first and last residue. D genes are given only for firm matches. Where a row states a size, it is once, few, many or the class of an expanded clone; other rows omit it.

clone size	V gene	D gene	J gene	CDR3 protein	CDR3 DNA
once	TRBV4-2	.	TRBJ2-7	CASSQDPLRSGPTYEQYF	TGTGCCAGCAGCCAAGATCCCCTAAGGAGCGGGCCTACCTACGAGCAGTACTTC
.	TRBV5-1	.	TRBJ2-3	CASSEDADTQYF	TGCGCCAGCAGCGAGGACGCAGATACGCAGTATTTT
.	TRBV2	.	TRBJ2-3	CASSVRGTSTDTQYF	TGTGCCAGCAGTGTAAGGGGGACCAGCACAGATACGCAGTATTTT
.	TRBV5-6	.	TRBJ1-2	CASSLQGRYGYTF	TGTGCCAGCAGCTTGCAGGGTCGGTATGGCTACACCTTC
.	TRBV7-2	.	TRBJ2-7	CASSFFRAPEQYF	TGTGCCAGCAGCTTTTTCAGGGCGCCCGAGCAGTACTTC
.	TRBV11-3	.	TRBJ2-2	CASSFQGGGELFF	TGTGCCAGCAGCTTCCAGGGTGGCGGGGAGCTGTTTTTT
.	TRBV15	TRBD2	TRBJ2-5	CATSSTRAGGEEQYF	TGTGCCACCAGCAGTACGAGGGCGGGAGGCGAAGAGCAGTACTTC
.	TRBV5-1	TRBD2	TRBJ2-5	CASSLASGRETQYF	TGCGCCAGCAGCTTGGCTAGCGGGAGAGAGACCCAGTACTTC
.	TRBV6-6	.	TRBJ2-1	CASSSTTQGSLDEQFF	TGTGCCAGCAGTAGCACGACCCAAGGTTCATTAGATGAGCAGTTCTTC
.	TRBV7-8	.	TRBJ2-5	CASSFGGGSETQYF	TGTGCCAGCAGCTTTGGTGGGGGATCAGAGACCCAGTACTTC
.	TRBV5-4	TRBD2	TRBJ2-1	CASSAGGILVSYNEQFF	TGTGCCAGCAGCGCCGGGGGGATTCTGGTATCCTACAATGAGCAGTTCTTC